This T cell receptor beta chain was identified during a study of blood T cell repertoires in COVID-19. Study summary: Sites across the United States, Italy and Spain contributed samples from acute and convalescent COVID-19. Sources were T cells, B-cell-depleted T cells, or PBMCs; the material itself was cDNA or gDNA.

Germline V gives CDR1 SEHNR, CDR2 FQNEAQ (reference sequence). With 3 bases clipped from V and 0 bases from J, the junction kept 1 base outside the gene matches. The CDR3 covers 15 residues. Per the study methods: By means of reference gene primer amplification, nucleated cell counts were estimated. The method was immunoSEQ multiplex PCR; TCRdb's version includes in-frame clones alone and lacks a portion of them. The D gene and trimming were derived from the DNA, and the V and J assignments and clone size from that table. The sample holds about 270,000 clones, approximately 86% seen once. The sequence was obtained from a middle-aged man with active or convalescent COVID-19. Specimen: peripheral blood. The J gene is TRBJ1-3, the V gene TRBV7-9; 8 nucleotides line up with TRBD1. The CDR3 DNA reads as TGTGCCAGCAGCTTCGGACAGGGCTCTGGAAACACCATATATTTT. Its protein is CASSFGQGSGNTIYF.